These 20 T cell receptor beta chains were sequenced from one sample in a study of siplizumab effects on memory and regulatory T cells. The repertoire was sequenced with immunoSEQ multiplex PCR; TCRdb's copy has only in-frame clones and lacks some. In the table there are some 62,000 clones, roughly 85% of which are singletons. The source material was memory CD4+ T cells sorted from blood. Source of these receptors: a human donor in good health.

The CDR3 here is CASQAGEPTGELFF. Written as DNA, the CDR3 is TGTGCCAGCCAAGCGGGAGAGCCCACCGGGGAGCTGTTTTTT. The chain combines TRBV19 with TRBJ2-2; TRBD2 agrees at 8 bases. This CDR3 has 14 amino acids. Germline CDR1 LNHDA, CDR2 SQIVND (reference sequence). After removal of 9 bases from V and 4 bases from J, the junction contained 7 bases not matched to a gene.

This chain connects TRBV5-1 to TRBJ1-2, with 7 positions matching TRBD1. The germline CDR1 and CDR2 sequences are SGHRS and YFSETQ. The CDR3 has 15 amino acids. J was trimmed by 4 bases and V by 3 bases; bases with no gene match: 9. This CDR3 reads CASSSFSGGSYGYTF. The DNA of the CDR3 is TGCGCCAGCAGCTCCTTCTCAGGGGGGAGCTATGGCTACACCTTC.

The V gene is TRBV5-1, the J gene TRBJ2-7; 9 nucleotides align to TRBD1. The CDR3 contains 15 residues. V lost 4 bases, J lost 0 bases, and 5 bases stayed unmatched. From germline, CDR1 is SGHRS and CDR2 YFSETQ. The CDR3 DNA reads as TGCGCCAGCAGCGTGACAGGGGGAGACTCCTACGAGCAGTACTTC. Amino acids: CASSVTGGDSYEQYF.

DNA of the CDR3: TGTGCCAGCAGTTACGGGACAGTTACGTCCGAGACCCAGTACTTC. Encoded protein: CASSYGTVTSETQYF. The chain carries TRBV6-5 and TRBJ2-5; 7 bases agree with TRBD1. This CDR3 contains 15 residues. V lost 2 bases to trimming and J lost 5 bases; unmatched junction nucleotides: 8. The germline V gene has CDR1 MNHEY and CDR2 SVGAGI.

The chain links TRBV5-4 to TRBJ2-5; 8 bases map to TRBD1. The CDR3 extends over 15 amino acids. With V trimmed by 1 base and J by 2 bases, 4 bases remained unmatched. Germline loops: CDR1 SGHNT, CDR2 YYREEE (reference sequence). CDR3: CASSLFGTGQETQYF. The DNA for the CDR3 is TGTGCCAGCAGCTTGTTCGGGACAGGACAAGAGACCCAGTACTTC.

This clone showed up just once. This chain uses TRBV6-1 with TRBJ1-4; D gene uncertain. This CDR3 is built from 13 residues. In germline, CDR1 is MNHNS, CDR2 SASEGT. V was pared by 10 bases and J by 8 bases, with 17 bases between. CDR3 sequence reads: CATGRAIGEKLFF. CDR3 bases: TGTGCCACTGGGAGGGCCATTGGGGAAAAACTGTTTTTT.

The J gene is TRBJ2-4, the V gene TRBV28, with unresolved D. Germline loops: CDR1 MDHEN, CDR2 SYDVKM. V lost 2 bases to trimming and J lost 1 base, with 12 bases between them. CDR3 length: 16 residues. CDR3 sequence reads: CASSLQPSWAKNIQYF. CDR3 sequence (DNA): TGTGCCAGCAGTTTACAACCCTCTTGGGCCAAAAACATTCAGTACTTC. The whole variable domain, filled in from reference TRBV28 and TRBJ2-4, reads DVKVTQSSRYLVKRTGEKVFLECVQDMDHENMFWYRQDPGLGLRLIYFSYDVKMKEKGDIPEGYSVSREKKERFSLILESASTNQTSMYLCASSLQPSWAKNIQYFGAGTRLSVL.

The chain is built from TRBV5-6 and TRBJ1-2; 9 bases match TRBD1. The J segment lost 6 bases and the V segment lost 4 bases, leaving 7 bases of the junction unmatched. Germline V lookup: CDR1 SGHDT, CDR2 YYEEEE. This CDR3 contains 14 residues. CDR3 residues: CASSRGQGTDGYTF. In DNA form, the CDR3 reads TGTGCCAGCAGCCGTGGACAGGGGACAGATGGCTACACCTTC.

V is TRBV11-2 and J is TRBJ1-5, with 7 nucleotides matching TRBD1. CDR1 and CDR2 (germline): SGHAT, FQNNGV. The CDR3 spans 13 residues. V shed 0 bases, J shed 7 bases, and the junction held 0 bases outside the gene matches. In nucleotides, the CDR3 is TGTGCCAGCAGCTTAGACAGGGGGCAGCCCCAGCATTTT. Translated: CASSLDRGQPQHF.

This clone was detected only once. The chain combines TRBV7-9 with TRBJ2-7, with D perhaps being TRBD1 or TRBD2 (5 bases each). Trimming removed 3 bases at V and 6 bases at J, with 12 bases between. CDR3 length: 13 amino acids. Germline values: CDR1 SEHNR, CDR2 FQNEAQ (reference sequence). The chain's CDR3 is CASSFSSGSEQYF. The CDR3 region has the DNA TGTGCCAGCAGCTTCTCGTCAGGGAGCGAGCAGTACTTC.

This CDR3 is CASSAEPHPLAGDTQYF. The CDR3 nucleotides read TGTGCCAGCAGCGCTGAACCCCACCCCTTAGCGGGAGATACGCAGTATTTT. The rearrangement joins TRBV9 to TRBJ2-3; 7 positions match TRBD2. Germline-derived CDR1 and CDR2 are SGDLS and YYNGEE. The CDR3 covers 17 residues. V dropped 3 bases and J dropped 5; count of bases not matched to a gene: 15.

CDR3 DNA: TGTGCCAGCAGCGTAGGCGGGAGGGCCTCTGTCGAGCAGTACTTC. Residues: CASSVGGRASVEQYF. The chain is built from TRBV9 and TRBJ2-7, with 9 bases identical to TRBD2. V was clipped by 0 bases and J by 6 bases; unmatched bases: 7. The CDR3 is 15 amino acids. Germline-derived CDR1 and CDR2 are SGDLS and YYNGEE.

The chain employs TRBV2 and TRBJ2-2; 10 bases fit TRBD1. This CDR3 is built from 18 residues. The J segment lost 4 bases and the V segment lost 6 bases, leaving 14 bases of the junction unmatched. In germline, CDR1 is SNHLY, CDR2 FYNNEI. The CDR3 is CASRPRTGGTTGTGELFF. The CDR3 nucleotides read TGTGCCAGCAGACCCCGGACAGGGGGAACTACGGGCACCGGGGAGCTGTTTTTT.

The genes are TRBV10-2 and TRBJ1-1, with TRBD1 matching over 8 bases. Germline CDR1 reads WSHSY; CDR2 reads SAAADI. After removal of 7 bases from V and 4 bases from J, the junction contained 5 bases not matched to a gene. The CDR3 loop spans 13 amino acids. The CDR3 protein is CASTLDRGTEAFF. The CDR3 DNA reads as TGCGCCAGCACCCTAGACAGGGGCACTGAAGCTTTCTTT.

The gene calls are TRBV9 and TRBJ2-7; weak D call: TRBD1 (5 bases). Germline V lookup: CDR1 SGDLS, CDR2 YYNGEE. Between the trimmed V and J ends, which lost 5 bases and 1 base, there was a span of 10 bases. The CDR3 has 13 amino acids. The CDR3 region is CASSDRQSYEQYF. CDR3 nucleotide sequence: TGTGCCAGCAGTGACCGACAGTCCTACGAGCAGTACTTC. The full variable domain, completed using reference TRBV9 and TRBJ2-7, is DSGVTQTPKHLITATGQRVTLRCSPRSGDLSVYWYQQSLDQGLQFLIQYYNGEERAKGNILERFSAQQFPDLHSELNLSSLELGDSALYFCASSDRQSYEQYFGPGTRLTVT.

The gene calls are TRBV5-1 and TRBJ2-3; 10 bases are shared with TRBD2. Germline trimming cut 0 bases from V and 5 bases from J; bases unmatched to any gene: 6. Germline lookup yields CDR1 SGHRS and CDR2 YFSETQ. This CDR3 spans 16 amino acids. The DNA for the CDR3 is TGCGCCAGCAGCTTGGGGCTAGCGGGAGATGTAGATACGCAGTATTTT. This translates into CASSLGLAGDVDTQYF. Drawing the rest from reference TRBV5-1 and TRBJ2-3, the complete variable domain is KAGVTQTPRYLIKTRGQQVTLSCSPISGHRSVSWYQQTPGQGLQFLFEYFSETQRNKGNFPGRFSGRQFSNSRSEMNVSTLELGDSALYLCASSLGLAGDVDTQYFGPGTRLTVL.

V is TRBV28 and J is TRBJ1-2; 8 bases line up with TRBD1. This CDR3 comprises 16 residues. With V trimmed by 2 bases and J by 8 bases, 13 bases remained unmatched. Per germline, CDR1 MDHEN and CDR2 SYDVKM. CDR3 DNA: TGTGCCAGCAGTTTAGGCCCAGGGGGCAATTCGGGGGGCTACACCTTC. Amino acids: CASSLGPGGNSGGYTF.

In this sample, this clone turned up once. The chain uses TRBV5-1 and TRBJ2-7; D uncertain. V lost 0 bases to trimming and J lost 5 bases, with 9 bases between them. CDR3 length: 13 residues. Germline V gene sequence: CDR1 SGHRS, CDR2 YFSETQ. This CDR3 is CASSLGSTNEQYF. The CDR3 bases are TGCGCCAGCAGCTTGGGATCCACCAACGAGCAGTACTTC. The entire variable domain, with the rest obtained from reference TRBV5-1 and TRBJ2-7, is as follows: KAGVTQTPRYLIKTRGQQVTLSCSPISGHRSVSWYQQTPGQGLQFLFEYFSETQRNKGNFPGRFSGRQFSNSRSEMNVSTLELGDSALYLCASSLGSTNEQYFGPGTRLTVT.

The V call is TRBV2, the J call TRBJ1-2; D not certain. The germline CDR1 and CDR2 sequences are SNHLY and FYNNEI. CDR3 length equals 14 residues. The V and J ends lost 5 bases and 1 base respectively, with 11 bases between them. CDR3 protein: CASSPSWDNYGYTF. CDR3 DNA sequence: TGTGCCAGCAGTCCCTCGTGGGATAACTATGGCTACACCTTC.

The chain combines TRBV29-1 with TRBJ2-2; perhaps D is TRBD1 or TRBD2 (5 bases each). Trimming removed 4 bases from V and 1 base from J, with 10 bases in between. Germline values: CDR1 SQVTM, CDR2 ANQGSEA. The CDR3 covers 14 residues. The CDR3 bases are TGCAGCGTTGTAGGGACCGAGAACACCGGGGAGCTGTTTTTT. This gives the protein CSVVGTENTGELFF.